This T cell receptor (beta chain) was profiled in a study of blood T cells in healthy people across ages. Next came a second PCR, run for about 6 to 12 cycles, which used a sample-barcoded 5' primer along with a J-beta primer mix. TCRdb reanalysed the 5' RACE reads using MiXCR and keeps one entry per CDR3 protein. The data show around 1,500,000 distinct CDR3 sequences, with 42% seen just once and under 8% held by the top ten. CDR1 and CDR2 from the germline V gene are LGHDT and YNNKEL (reference sequence). The CDR3 runs to 16 residues. Trimming pared 1 base from V and 5 bases from J, leaving 14 bases between. Study-level points and caveats: Calculation of diversity from one million T cells yielded estimates considered to be underestimates.

Ranging in age from about 6 to 100, the donors were healthy Caucasian individuals from Russia. Concerning this clonotype itself: No antigen is known for it.

The sample taken for sequencing was blood. This clonotype was obtained from a woman between 18 and 29 years old in good health. The J gene is TRBJ2-2, the V gene TRBV3-1, with a possible D match to TRBD2 (6 bases). The CDR3 loop reads CASSQVAQRATGELFF. The CDR3 DNA is TGTGCCAGCAGCCAAGTGGCCCAGCGGGCGACCGGGGAGCTGTTTTTT.